The 27 T cell receptor beta chains given below trace back to one sample, sequenced in a study of Ad26.COV2.S vaccination and SARS-CoV-2 variants. The sample's treatment: around 19 received Ad26.COV2.S at low or high dose, single or two shots; roughly five received placebo; per-sample allocation not given. Day 63 following the first vaccine or placebo injection was when the samples were taken. Using immunoSEQ multiplex PCR, the repertoire was profiled, and TCRdb retains in-frame clones only, with some absent. The repertoire consists of fewer than 500,000 clones, with 90% occurring once and the leading ten covering less than 5.5%. Here the sequenced sample was peripheral blood, taken in a trial of Ad26.COV2.S vaccine versus placebo. The receptors shown here come from a person aged 18 to 59 who received the Ad26.COV2.S COVID-19 vaccine or a placebo.

The chain joins TRBV12-5 to TRBJ2-5, with 15 positions matching TRBD2. The trim removed 1 base at V and 4 bases at J, leaving 1 base unmatched. The CDR3 spans 16 residues. Germline values: CDR1 LGHNT, CDR2 FRNRAP. CDR3 nucleotides: TGTGCTAGTGGTTTGGGGACTAGCGGGAGGGGAGAGACCCAGTACTTC. This translates into CASGLGTSGRGETQYF.

The V gene is TRBV27, the J gene TRBJ2-7; D is undetermined. The V gene's germline CDR1 is MNHEY and CDR2 SMNVEV (reference sequence). V was trimmed by 4 bases and J by 4 bases, leaving 11 bases between them. This CDR3 comprises 13 residues. CDR3: CASSSGSTYEQYF. CDR3 DNA: TGTGCCAGCAGTTCTGGCAGTACTTACGAGCAGTACTTC.

V usage is TRBV27 and J usage is TRBJ2-6; tentatively, D is TRBD1 (6 bases). Germline assignment: CDR1 MNHEY and CDR2 SMNVEV (reference sequence). This CDR3 is built from 15 residues. V was clipped by 5 bases and J by 0 bases, with 8 bases between them. The CDR3 is CASSTGSSGANVLTF. DNA for the CDR3: TGTGCCAGCAGTACAGGGAGCTCTGGGGCCAACGTCCTGACTTTC.

The chain carries TRBV5-1 and TRBJ2-6; D gene uncertain. The CDR3 consists of 16 residues. From germline, CDR1 is SGHRS and CDR2 YFSETQ. Deletions cut 6 bases from V and 0 bases from J, with 13 bases between. The CDR3 DNA follows: TGCGCCAGCAAGGGCGGCGCCCCCTCTGGGGCCAACGTCCTGACTTTC. Protein sequence: CASKGGAPSGANVLTF.

As DNA, the CDR3 is TGCAGTGCTAGTCGGTTAGCCAGTGAGCAGTTCTTC. Translation gives CSASRLASEQFF. This rearrangement joins TRBV20-1 to TRBJ2-1, with D hard to call. This CDR3 has 12 amino acids. V lost 3 bases, J lost 9 bases, and 12 bases lay in between. The V gene's germline CDR1 is DFQATT and CDR2 SNEGSKA (reference sequence).

The CDR3 DNA is TGTGCCAGCAGTCCACTAGCGGGAGGGCCCACAGATACGCAGTATTTT. Its translation: CASSPLAGGPTDTQYF. The V call is TRBV27, the J call TRBJ2-3, with 13 bases identical to TRBD2. V was pared by 5 bases and J by 2 bases, with 4 bases of the junction left unmatched. The V gene's germline CDR1 is MNHEY and CDR2 SMNVEV (reference sequence). The CDR3 is made up of 16 amino acids.

The rearrangement joins TRBV6-5 to TRBJ2-5; 13 bases align to TRBD2. CDR1 is MNHEY, CDR2 SVGAGI, per germline. This CDR3 has 15 amino acids. The V gene end was trimmed by 7 bases and the J gene end by 5 bases; junction bases not matched to a gene: 7. In DNA, the CDR3 is TGTGCCAGCACCGTGACACTAGCGGGGGGGGAGACCCAGTACTTC. It is translated as CASTVTLAGGETQYF.

This clone has a single count. The chain joins TRBV5-8 to TRBJ2-1; 13 nucleotides match TRBD2. CDR1 and CDR2 from the germline V gene are SGHTS and YDEGEE. V dropped 0 bases and J dropped 6; count of bases not matched to a gene: 9. The CDR3 is 18 amino acids. The CDR3 spells CASSLGAGTSGIFNEQFF. In DNA, the CDR3 is TGTGCCAGCAGCTTGGGAGCCGGGACTAGCGGGATATTCAATGAGCAGTTCTTC.

This chain joins TRBV7-3 and TRBJ2-2, with D maybe TRBD1 (6 bases). Trimming cost V 6 bases and J 2 bases, with 10 bases left between them. The CDR3 length is 14 residues. The V gene's germline CDR1 is SGHTA and CDR2 FQGTGA. The CDR3 DNA sequence: TGTGCCAGCAGTGAGGGGGTCAACACCGGGGAGCTGTTTTTT. Residues: CASSEGVNTGELFF.

The J gene is TRBJ2-5, the V gene TRBV6-6; D remains ambiguous. CDR1 and CDR2 (germline): MNHNY, SVGAGI (reference sequence). The CDR3 runs 14 residues. Trimming removed 3 bases from V and 1 base from J, with 9 bases in between. CDR3 DNA sequence: TGTGCCAGCAGTTATCCGGGTAGCCAAGAGACCCAGTACTTC. Translating it yields CASSYPGSQETQYF.

The chain uses TRBV9 and TRBJ1-6; D ambiguous. This CDR3 has 14 residues. CDR1 SGDLS and CDR2 YYNGEE come from the germline V gene. V lost 0 bases and J 8 bases, leaving 9 bases between the germline ends. CDR3 protein: CASSVVGTDSPLHF. The CDR3 bases are TGTGCCAGCAGCGTAGTGGGTACGGATTCACCCCTCCACTTT.

V and J are TRBV14 and TRBJ2-1; D not certain. V shed 0 bases and J shed 2 bases, with 11 bases lying between them. The CDR3 contains 16 residues. From germline, CDR1 is SGHDN and CDR2 FVKESK. DNA of the CDR3: TGTGCCAGCAGCCAAGAGCGTCTAGTCCCCTACAATGAGCAGTTCTTC. It yields the protein CASSQERLVPYNEQFF. The complete variable domain, with remaining parts taken from reference TRBV14 and TRBJ2-1, reads EAGVTQFPSHSVIEKGQTVTLRCDPISGHDNLYWYRRVMGKEIKFLLHFVKESKQDESGMPNNRFLAERTGGTYSTLKVQPAELEDSGVYFCASSQERLVPYNEQFFGPGTRLTVL.

This chain uses TRBV9 with TRBJ2-3; TRBD1 aligns across 8 bases. V lost 4 bases to trimming and J lost 0 bases; unmatched junction nucleotides: 10. Germline V gene lookup returns CDR1 SGDLS and CDR2 YYNGEE. CDR3 length: 17 residues. CDR3 sequence (DNA): TGTGCCAGCAGCCCTCGGACAGGGCGGTCTAGCACAGATACGCAGTATTTT. Its protein is CASSPRTGRSSTDTQYF.

This clone has a single count. The CDR3 DNA reads TGTGCCAGCAGCCTAATTGACACGAACACTGAAGCTTTCTTT. It codes for CASSLIDTNTEAFF. V is TRBV3-1 (or the pseudogene TRBV3-2) and J is TRBJ1-1; unclear D gene. Deletions cut 4 bases from V and 1 base from J, with 10 bases between. CDR3 length: 14 residues. Germline V gives CDR1 LGHDT, CDR2 YNNKEL (reference sequence).

This chain uses TRBV5-1 with TRBJ2-7, with 13 bases that match TRBD2. CDR1 is SGHRS, CDR2 YFSETQ, per germline. The CDR3 is 17 residues long. With 4 bases clipped from V and 3 bases from J, the junction kept 10 bases outside the gene matches. The CDR3 here is CASSPGTSGTGGYEQYF. For the CDR3, the DNA is TGCGCCAGCAGCCCCGGGACTAGCGGGACCGGGGGCTACGAGCAGTACTTC.

V gene TRBV25-1 combines with J gene TRBJ2-1, with TRBD2 matching 11 bases. This CDR3 region has 14 residues. Germline V gene lookup returns CDR1 MGHDK and CDR2 SYGVNS. Unmatched junction bases numbered 2, after V lost 4 bases and J lost 6 bases. The CDR3 loop is CASSGGTSGNEQFF. The CDR3 DNA follows: TGTGCCAGCAGTGGCGGGACTAGCGGCAATGAGCAGTTCTTC.

This chain uses TRBV29-1 with TRBJ2-7; D might be TRBD2 (6 bases). V lost 7 bases and J 6 bases, leaving 19 bases between the germline ends. The CDR3 runs to 13 residues. Germline lookup yields CDR1 SQVTM and CDR2 ANQGSEA. As DNA, the CDR3 is TGCAGCGCCCATCCCGGAGGGGTCGGCGAGCAGTACTTC. This translates into CSAHPGGVGEQYF.

The chain couples TRBV21-1 to TRBJ2-7; TRBD1 is taken as the D call from the table, unchecked against the DNA. TRBV21-1 is an annotated pseudogene. This CDR3 is 20 amino acids long. CDR3 loop: CASSKGTKKTEGASGFEQYF. The CDR3 DNA reads TGTGCCAGCAGCAAAGGGACAAAAAAGACCGAAGGGGCTTCAGGTTTTGAGCAGTACTTC.

The genes are TRBV5-1 and TRBJ2-2, with 8 bases matching TRBD1. Per germline, CDR1 SGHRS and CDR2 YFSETQ. Unmatched junction bases numbered 5, after V lost 4 bases and J lost 3 bases. This CDR3 spans 15 amino acids. The DNA of the CDR3 is TGCGCCAGCAGCCCCGGACAGGGAGACACCGGGGAGCTGTTTTTT. The encoded protein is CASSPGQGDTGELFF.

The chain joins TRBV3-1 (or the pseudogene TRBV3-2) to TRBJ1-1; D perhaps matches TRBD1 (5 bases). V dropped 3 bases and J dropped 8 bases, with 10 bases sitting between them. The CDR3 runs to 12 residues. Germline CDR1 is LGHDT and CDR2 is YNNKEL (reference sequence). This CDR3 reads CASSHGSGEAFF. The CDR3 DNA follows: TGTGCCAGCAGCCACGGGTCAGGGGAAGCTTTCTTT.

The chain recombines TRBV19 with TRBJ1-5, with 7 bases matching TRBD1. Losses at the gene ends were 4 bases for V and 4 bases for J; bases not matched to a gene: 7. The germline V gene encodes CDR1 LNHDA and CDR2 SQIVND (reference sequence). This CDR3 comprises 15 residues. CDR3 nucleotides: TGTGCCAGTAGTAGACAGGGAGGATGGAATCAGCCCCAGCATTTT. Amino acid sequence: CASSRQGGWNQPQHF.

CDR3 nucleotides: TGTGCCAGCAGTGACTCTGCGCCGGGACGGAAAAATGAAAAACTGTTTTTT. Translated, it gives CASSDSAPGRKNEKLFF. The chain links TRBV6-4 to TRBJ1-4; tentative D call: TRBD1 (5 bases). Germline CDR1 is MRHNA and CDR2 is SNTAGT. The CDR3 is 17 residues long. V was cut by 0 bases and J by 5 bases, with 16 bases left in between.

The CDR3 DNA reads TGCAGTGCCAGTACAGGGCGGGAAGATACGCAGTATTTT. This sequence encodes CSASTGREDTQYF. J is TRBJ2-3 and V is TRBV20-1, with D perhaps TRBD1 or TRBD2 (6 bases each). The germline V gene has CDR1 DFQATT and CDR2 SNEGSKA (reference sequence). This CDR3 spans 13 amino acids. The V end lost 6 bases, the J end lost 5 bases, and 15 bases lay between the germline ends.

CDR3 nucleotide sequence: TGTGCCAGCTCCCCCACCTGGGGAGAGCAGTACTTC. Its protein is CASSPTWGEQYF. The V gene is TRBV28, the J gene TRBJ2-7; no clear D. Trimming left V 8 bases short and J 7 bases short, with 15 bases between. Germline CDR1 MDHEN, CDR2 SYDVKM. The CDR3 totals 12 residues.

The chain has TRBV27 and TRBJ1-2; no clear D. V lost 6 bases, J lost 6 bases, and 17 bases lay in between. Germline values: CDR1 MNHEY, CDR2 SMNVEV (reference sequence). CDR3 length: 14 residues. Written as DNA, the CDR3 is TGTGCCAGCAGCTTTGACGGCCGGGGAGATGGCTACACCTTC. This encodes CASSFDGRGDGYTF.

This sequence joins TRBV14 and TRBJ2-7; 8 positions agree with TRBD1. The V gene end was trimmed by 1 base and the J gene end by 5 bases; junction bases not matched to a gene: 7. This CDR3 region has 15 residues. Germline assignment: CDR1 SGHDN and CDR2 FVKESK. Written as DNA, the CDR3 is TGTGCCAGCAGCCAAGGCCGGACAGGGTACGACGAGCAGTACTTC. The encoded protein is CASSQGRTGYDEQYF.

For this clone: The identical CDR3 is also encoded by other nucleotide sequences in the sample. The chain recombines TRBV5-4 with TRBJ2-7; 7 nucleotides line up with TRBD2. CDR3 length: 14 residues. V lost 5 bases to trimming and J lost 2 bases; unmatched junction nucleotides: 7. Germline-derived CDR1 and CDR2 are SGHNT and YYREEE (reference sequence). Here the CDR3 DNA reads TGTGCCAGCAGTCTGGGAGGGAACCCCTACGAGCAGTACTTC. Translating it yields CASSLGGNPYEQYF.